The subject of this entry is one T cell receptor (beta chain). What this receptor recognizes is not known. No base quality values were provided; no much bigger clone lies one nucleotide off. The record originates from a study of cytomegalovirus exposure and HLA in healthy donors (dated by TCRdb to about 2017). Study-wide context: An earlier analysis of about 560 of the donors reported about 280 Gb of sequence data and around 100 million unique TCR beta sequences obtained from 150 million to 200 million T cells. About 300 gigabases of sequencing data and approximately 85 million unique TCR sequences were included in an early release covering over 600 HLA-typed donors. Of the roughly 400 genotyped donors, 81% were placed in the genetic ancestry cluster associated with self-reported Caucasian donors. The study was designed to test whether signatures of past pathogen exposure could be identified by cataloging public T cell receptors. The T cell repertoires of under 750 subjects were profiled by immunosequencing and related to cytomegalovirus serostatus. Besides the first cohort of approximately 710 subjects, a separate validation cohort made up of some 110 different subjects was used. To predict cytomegalovirus infection status, the study brought together high-throughput TCR immunosequencing, statistical association of individual TCRs with disease status, and machine learning. A later analysis re-analyzed previously published TCR beta repertoires from approximately 670 donors and added high-resolution HLA genotyping to study TCR occurrence patterns. The later analysis used no new phenotypic data to find candidate immune exposures, relying instead on TCR beta sequences and their occurrence across donors. An earlier analysis of approximately 630 of the donors applied high-throughput TCR beta sequencing to assess whether each TCR beta V gene segment acted as functional or pseudogenic. Donor age, sex, ethnicity and CMV serostatus were collected together with the repertoire data. A later genetic analysis took genome-wide SNP genotypes for 398 of the 666 donors and used that subset as a discovery cohort. All discovery cohort repertoires had been generated using a single sequencing platform. HLA typing covered class I and class II loci at four-digit resolution. The number of typed donors differed by locus: roughly 629-640 for A, B, C, DRB1 and DQB1; 522 for DQA1; over 600 for DPA1; and about 450 for DPB1. Several DR-DQ haplotypes were handled as single units for association and clustering because linkage in the cohort was strong. Among around 400 genotyped donors of the cohort, an average of around 240,000 unique TCR beta nucleotide sequences was sequenced per donor, of which roughly 17% were non-productive.

Study-wide conclusions, independent of this receptor: A later analysis found that TCR association rates varied across HLA loci, with DRB1 alleles showing the most associated TCRs and HLA-C alleles the fewest. Compared with equally common non-associated chains, HLA-associated TCR beta chains in a later analysis were more clonally expanded and had lower generation probabilities. A further reported finding was that TCR beta sequences accurately predicted the HLA-A and HLA-B alleles for most subjects in the first cohort. An association between a missense DCLRE1C variant and V-gene and J-gene trimming of TCR beta chains was found in a later genetic analysis and replicated in an independent cohort. Because counts were too low, fewer than 20 rarely observed V segments, including chromosome 9 orphons, were excluded from the earlier analysis of several hundred of the donors. A group of highly shared sequence variants was considered likely to be a technical artifact of the sequencing pipeline. The classifier was reported to diagnose cytomegalovirus status with high specificity and sensitivity in both the original and validation cohorts. This cohort had only TCR beta chains sequenced, and the lack of alpha or paired-chain data limited which features could be detected. Some IMGT-functional V segments, including TRBV6-2 and TRBV6-3, could not be told apart with the 87-base-pair reads, so those segments were excluded. Broadly in line with IMGT annotations, most TCR beta V segments showed up in productive rearrangements about 87% or about 30% of the time in an earlier analysis of under 700 of the donors. In vitro tests confirmed that a few of the cytomegalovirus-associated TCR beta chains recognize cytomegalovirus antigens. In a later analysis, most CMV-associated TCR beta chains were found to appear HLA-restricted, with HLA associations seemingly driven largely by CMV exposure. According to a later genetic analysis, donors in an Asian-associated ancestry cluster had fewer N-insertions in productive TCRs than the roughly 700-donor mean. Most TCR sequences were seen in very few donors, while some public TCRs were found in many individuals. Strong co-occurrence of HLA alleles, especially DR and DQ, made assigning TCR associations to individual alleles difficult. Specific HLA alleles were associated with more than 15,000 TCR beta sequences at a false discovery rate of 0.05 in a later analysis. Linkage disequilibrium might explain the correlated functional status among segregating V segments, but an unknown experimental factor could not be ruled out. Because some donors lacked HLA typing at each locus, the association tests relied only on the typed subset. The presence/absence analyses assumed that sequencing depth was roughly uniform across donors, and that assumption may not be true. Immune exposure information for the cohort was limited to CMV serostatus. The authors suggested that the approach could potentially be extended to other disease states and immunological phenotypes. The study listed 150 to 200 TCR beta chains as associated with cytomegalovirus. Several of the top co-occurrence clusters appeared to be linked to parvovirus B19, influenza, CMV and Epstein-Barr virus, according to a later analysis.

Measured from the cysteine to the phenylalanine, the CDR3 is 15 residues long. The entry retains the CDR3 DNA only, 45 bases that are in frame from base 1. CDR1 MDHEN and CDR2 SYDVKM are derived from the germline V gene. V lost 6 bases and J lost 10 bases, and the count of bases not matched to a germline gene is 11. Libraries were constructed by the immunoSEQ multiplex PCR assay. A mixture of 60 forward primers for TCR Vbeta segments and 13 reverse primers for TCR Jbeta segments was used in the multiplex PCR. The CDR3 region of rearranged TCR beta genes was amplified from genomic DNA with a multiplex PCR assay. Amplified TCR beta libraries were sequenced as 87-base-pair reads on the Illumina HiSeq System. As for the original processing: In a later analysis, tens of millions of unique TCR beta chains were counted across the approximately 640 repertoires, and roughly 11 million of these chains were shared by at least two donors. Raw reads were error-corrected and collapsed into unique sequences by a nearest-neighbor algorithm in which closely related sequences were merged to remove PCR and sequencing errors. V, D and J gene segments were assigned by aligning CDR3 sequences to IMGT reference sequences. Each retained sequence needed at least a six-nucleotide match to both a V gene segment and a J gene segment. Rearrangements were classified as productive when the CDR3 lacked stop codons and remained in frame with V and J, and all other rearrangements were classified as non-productive. CDR3 was defined according to IMGT convention as the region running from the second conserved V-encoded cysteine to the conserved J-encoded phenylalanine. The earlier analysis of about 620 of the donors excluded sequences that lacked an unambiguous match to a single V gene segment. In an earlier analysis of about 590 of the donors, a V segment was called functional when productive rearrangements were above 56.7%, and segregating when the standard deviation between donors exceeded 5%. A statistical classification framework was developed to diagnose cytomegalovirus status using the catalog of TCR beta chain sequences. A later analysis assigned V and J genes by comparing TCR nucleotide sequences with IMGT/GENE-DB human TR gene sequences. A later analysis assigned CDR3 sequences and most-parsimonious VDJ recombination scenarios with the TCRdist pipeline. In a later analysis, each TCR beta chain was defined by its CDR3 amino acid sequence together with its V-gene family, and reads without a unique V-gene family were excluded. As a way to deal with suspected cross-contamination and a sequencing artifact, a later analysis dropped 640 or so nucleotide sequences that were highly shared and had low generation probability. For each public chain, a later analysis derived a clonal expansion index from normalized ranks of inferred template counts within each repertoire. In a later analysis, generation probabilities were computed using a VDJ recombination model fitted to out-of-frame rearrangements, and the results were checked against IGoR. In a later analysis, TCR-TCR, TCR-HLA and TCR-CMV co-occurrence was scored with hypergeometric tests, and a repertoire-size bias correction was applied to TCR pairs. To estimate false discovery rates, a later analysis permuted the HLA or CMV assignments 20 times. In a later analysis, co-occurring TCRs were grouped using DBSCAN, with TCRdist sequence similarity added in when clustering inside HLA-allele-positive subsets. Repertoires with fewer than 30,000 or more than 120,000 public chains were left out of co-occurrence clustering, as were about 5 repertoires with anomalous nucleotide sharing. Imported from immuneACCESS, the table was reduced by TCRdb to in-frame sequences with V and J called. These copies leave out some clones; in studies compared against another copy, an unresolved V gene accounts for under half, and the cause of the remainder is not known. That table furnishes V, J and clone size, whereas the DNA furnished D and trimming. This sample lists roughly 77,000 clones; about 68% were detected once. The ten largest account for 6.9% of the sample.

The cohort comprised fewer than 750 healthy bone marrow donors. Cohort members were all nominally healthy when sampled, although unrecorded immune exposures were likely present. The donor tested CMV seropositive, placing the donor among the roughly 300 seropositive members of the cohort. A peripheral blood sample was collected from each donor, and TCR beta sequencing was performed on peripheral blood mononuclear cells. The Qiagen DNeasy Blood Extraction Kit was used to extract genomic DNA from the blood cell samples. The TCR originated in a woman aged 45-65 years in good health and CMV-seropositive. The sample consisted of PBMCs. Recombination joined TRBV28 with TRBJ2-3; TRBD2 fits 12 bases in the junction. The DNA reads as follows: TGTGCCAGCAGAGAGGCTAGCGGGGGGGACCTGGCGCAGTATTTT. Its translation is CASREASGGDLAQYF. The variable domain in full, with residues beyond the CDR3 obtained from the reference TRBV28 and TRBJ2-3 genes, is DVKVTQSSRYLVKRTGEKVFLECVQDMDHENMFWYRQDPGLGLRLIYFSYDVKMKEKGDIPEGYSVSREKKERFSLILESASTNQTSMYLCASREASGGDLAQYFGPGTRLTVL.